Listed below are T cell receptor beta chains from one sample, sequenced in a study of blood T cells in healthy people across ages. TCRdb reprocessed the 5' RACE reads with MiXCR, giving one entry per CDR3 protein. This table has about 1.4 million distinct CDR3 sequences, approximately 59% appearing once. The sample comprised blood. The receptors come from a young man in good health. The CDR3 runs from the conserved cysteine through the conserved F or W. The order of the fields is V gene, J gene, clone size, D gene, CDR3 protein, CDR3 DNA. The D gene is left open where the match is weak. Size tells how often a clone was seen (once, few, many) or the class of an expanded clone, and some rows leave it out.

TRBV20-1,TRBJ1-5,-,-,CSARRGDGYQPQHF,TGCAGTGCTAGGAGGGGTGATGGGTATCAGCCCCAGCATTTT
TRBV4-1,TRBJ2-6,-,TRBD1,CASSQVKLTGGISGANVLTF,TGCGCCAGCAGCCAAGTTAAATTAACAGGGGGCATATCTGGGGCCAACGTCCTGACTTTC
TRBV6-2/TRBV6-3,TRBJ2-7,-,-,CASKVGYEQYF,TGTGCCAGCAAGGTGGGTTACGAGCAGTACTTC
TRBV2,TRBJ2-5,-,TRBD1,CASSSGTGGVQETQYF,TGTGCCAGCAGTTCCGGGACAGGGGGCGTCCAAGAGACCCAGTACTTC
TRBV12-3/TRBV12-4,TRBJ1-5,few,TRBD1,CASSRTGGVGNQPQHF,TGTGCCAGCAGCCGCACAGGGGGCGTTGGCAATCAGCCCCAGCATTTT
TRBV23-1,TRBJ2-7,-,-,CASTKGVAGYEQYF,TGCGCCAGCACAAAGGGTGTGGCCGGCTACGAGCAGTACTTC
TRBV20-1,TRBJ1-4,-,-,CSASRNEKLFF,TGCAGTGCTAGCCGCAATGAAAAACTGTTTTTT
TRBV7-2,TRBJ1-2,once,TRBD1,CASSLQTGGAPYGYTF,TGTGCCAGCAGCCTACAGACAGGGGGAGCTCCCTATGGCTACACCTTC
TRBV5-6,TRBJ2-3,-,TRBD2,CASSSPTSISSSTDTQYF,TGTGCCAGCAGCTCTCCGACTAGCATATCCTCTAGCACAGATACGCAGTATTTT
TRBV6-6,TRBJ2-2,-,TRBD1,CASSPGTGGGGELFF,TGTGCCAGCAGTCCCGGGACAGGGGGCGGCGGGGAGCTGTTTTTT
TRBV20-1,TRBJ1-2,-,-,CSASGDRETYGYTF,TGCAGTGCTAGTGGGGATCGGGAGACCTATGGCTACACCTTC
TRBV6-1,TRBJ1-2,-,-,CANSEVYGEGYGYTF,TGTGCCAACAGTGAAGTATATGGGGAAGGCTATGGCTACACCTTC
TRBV10-1,TRBJ2-2,-,-,CASSETRRELFF,TGCGCCAGCAGTGAAACTCGACGGGAGCTGTTTTTT
TRBV12-3/TRBV12-4,TRBJ2-5,-,TRBD2,CASSLGLAGVGETQYF,TGTGCCAGCAGTTTGGGACTAGCGGGAGTTGGGGAGACCCAGTACTTC
TRBV6-6,TRBJ1-2,-,-,CASSYRGGANYGYTF,TGTGCCAGCAGTTATCGCGGGGGGGCAAACTATGGCTACACCTTC
TRBV3-1,TRBJ2-1,-,-,CASSHMGVREQFF,TGTGCCAGCAGCCATATGGGCGTCAGGGAGCAGTTCTTC
TRBV7-9,TRBJ2-1,-,TRBD2,CASSPSRGGASYNEQFF,TGTGCCAGCAGCCCGAGCCGGGGGGGGGCCTCTTACAATGAGCAGTTCTTC
TRBV5-1,TRBJ2-1,once,TRBD2,CASSSSGTSGANEQFF,TGCGCCAGCAGCTCGTCCGGGACTAGCGGGGCAAATGAGCAGTTCTTC
TRBV7-8,TRBJ1-5,-,-,CASSLSETKSQPQHF,TGTGCCAGCAGCCTCAGTGAGACAAAAAGTCAGCCCCAGCATTTT
TRBV25-1,TRBJ2-7,-,TRBD1,CASSPQGDRVSCEQYF,TGTGCCAGCAGTCCCCAGGGGGACAGAGTTTCCTGCGAGCAGTACTTC
TRBV15,TRBJ1-1,-,-,CATSRPDHPLGGTEAFF,TGTGCCACCAGCAGACCCGACCACCCGCTCGGCGGCACTGAAGCTTTCTTT
TRBV7-2,TRBJ1-2,few,-,CASSLGFGWGSTANYGYTF,TGTGCCAGCAGCTTAGGATTTGGTTGGGGGTCGACAGCCAACTATGGCTACACCTTC